The next 27 T cell receptor beta chains were all read from a single sample in a study of shared T cell receptors in the human thymus. This table comes from immunoSEQ multiplex PCR, and its TCRdb copy is limited to in-frame clones, with some not included. Among about 540,000 clones listed, about four fifths were seen once. The same sample was also used in a study of human thymus T cells.

The sample was thymocytes. Receptors were obtained from a boy in the first two years of life with a congenital heart defect.

CDR3 in DNA: TGTGCCAGCAGCGTAGAGGGGGACTCCTACAATGAGCAGTTCTTC. Residues: CASSVEGDSYNEQFF. The V gene is TRBV9, the J gene TRBJ2-1, with a weak D call TRBD1 (6 bases). The germline V and J ends were trimmed by 0 bases and 0 bases, with 7 bases remaining between them. The CDR3 sequence is 15 residues long. Germline assignment: CDR1 SGDLS and CDR2 YYNGEE.

This clone appeared a few times. The CDR3 DNA reads TGTGCCAGTAGTATAGGAGTGGACAGGGGGCGGGAGACCCAGTACTTC. Encoded protein: CASSIGVDRGRETQYF. The genes are TRBV19 and TRBJ2-5; 11 nucleotides agree with TRBD1. The CDR3 spans 16 residues. From germline, CDR1 is LNHDA and CDR2 SQIVND (reference sequence). V dropped 1 base and J dropped 5; count of bases not matched to a gene: 6.

The chain couples TRBV10-3 to TRBJ1-1; D is perhaps TRBD1 (5 bases). The CDR3 extends over 13 amino acids. Trimming took 2 bases from V and 1 from J, leaving 5 bases between them. Germline CDR1 ENHRY, CDR2 SYGVKD. CDR3 bases: TGTGCCATCAGTGAGACAGGGAACACTGAAGCTTTCTTT. Translating gives CAISETGNTEAFF.

V is TRBV5-1 and J is TRBJ2-1, with 11 bases matching TRBD2. J gave up 3 bases and V 0 bases, and 2 bases lay outside the gene matches. The CDR3 totals 16 residues. Germline V gene sequence: CDR1 SGHRS, CDR2 YFSETQ. This chain's CDR3 is CASSLEGLADYNEQFF. In DNA, the CDR3 is TGCGCCAGCAGCTTGGAGGGACTAGCGGACTACAATGAGCAGTTCTTC.

J is TRBJ2-1 and V is TRBV11-2, with unresolved D. The CDR3 spans 13 residues. Germline CDR1 is SGHAT and CDR2 is FQNNGV. V dropped 5 bases and J dropped 6 bases, with 11 bases sitting between them. This CDR3 reads CASSLHYGNEQFF. The CDR3 region has the DNA TGTGCCAGCAGCCTTCATTACGGCAATGAGCAGTTCTTC.

Only one count was recorded for this clone. V gene TRBV5-4 combines with J gene TRBJ1-2, with D maybe TRBD1 (6 bases). From germline, CDR1 is SGHNT and CDR2 YYREEE (reference sequence). V dropped 4 bases and J dropped 0 bases, with 13 bases sitting between them. CDR3 length equals 15 residues. This CDR3 is CASSPRTVPNYGYTF. The CDR3 coding sequence is TGTGCCAGCAGCCCTCGGACAGTTCCTAACTATGGCTACACCTTC.

V and J are TRBV28 and TRBJ1-5; 9 bases are a match to TRBD1. Trimming at V came to 8 bases and at J to 6 bases, leaving 8 bases not matched to a gene. CDR1 MDHEN and CDR2 SYDVKM come from the germline V gene. The CDR3 extends over 14 amino acids. This CDR3 is CASGKGQGIQPQHF. As DNA, the CDR3 is TGTGCCAGCGGAAAGGGACAGGGTATTCAGCCCCAGCATTTT.

The chain is built from TRBV6-4 and TRBJ2-7; 8 bases agree with TRBD2. Per germline, CDR1 MRHNA and CDR2 SNTAGT. The ends lost 4 bases at V and 6 bases at J; junction bases unmatched: 5. The length of the CDR3 is 13 residues. This CDR3 is CASSAGTSIEQYF. In nucleotides, the CDR3 is TGTGCCAGCAGTGCTGGGACTAGTATCGAGCAGTACTTC.

The genes are TRBV5-6 and TRBJ2-5; possible D gene TRBD2, 6 bases. Germline values: CDR1 SGHDT, CDR2 YYEEEE. This CDR3 comprises 16 residues. Trimming stripped 1 base from V and 4 bases from J, with 17 bases between. In DNA, the CDR3 is TGTGCCAGCAGCTTGCAGGGCCTGGGGGGAAGAGAGACCCAGTACTTC. This gives the protein CASSLQGLGGRETQYF.

The rearrangement joins TRBV6-5 to TRBJ1-2; D unclear. In germline, CDR1 is MNHEY, CDR2 SVGAGI. The germline V and J ends were trimmed by 0 bases and 2 bases, with 7 bases remaining between them. The CDR3 extends over 14 amino acids. CDR3 in DNA: TGTGCCAGCAGTTACTCGAGGGAGAACTATGGCTACACCTTC. It specifies CASSYSRENYGYTF.

In this sample, this clone turned up a few times. DNA of the CDR3: TGTGCCAGTAGGGGCGGGGACTTGTACAATGAGCAGTTCTTC. The encoded protein is CASRGGDLYNEQFF. The V gene is TRBV19, the J gene TRBJ2-1; D is perhaps TRBD2 (6 bases). The V gene's germline CDR1 is LNHDA and CDR2 SQIVND (reference sequence). The CDR3 is 14 residues long. The V and J ends lost 6 bases and 4 bases respectively, with 13 bases between them.

This clone appeared a few times. This sequence joins TRBV28 and TRBJ2-1; 10 nucleotides agree with TRBD1. The CDR3 totals 14 residues. Germline CDR1 is MDHEN and CDR2 is SYDVKM. Trimming cost V 0 bases and J 9 bases; bases outside gene matches: 2. The DNA for the CDR3 is TGTGCCAGCAGTTTATGGGGACAGGGGAGTGAGCAGTTCTTC. It translates to CASSLWGQGSEQFF. The variable domain in full, completed from reference TRBV28 and TRBJ2-1, reads DVKVTQSSRYLVKRTGEKVFLECVQDMDHENMFWYRQDPGLGLRLIYFSYDVKMKEKGDIPEGYSVSREKKERFSLILESASTNQTSMYLCASSLWGQGSEQFFGPGTRLTVL.

The chain couples TRBV5-1 to TRBJ2-1, with TRBD2 matching over 8 bases. V lost 5 bases and J lost 6; bases outside the gene matches: 7. Germline V gene data show CDR1 as SGHRS and CDR2 as YFSETQ. The CDR3 runs to 14 residues. CDR3 in amino acids: CASRIDGRVNEQFF. The CDR3 DNA follows: TGCGCCAGCAGGATAGACGGGAGGGTCAATGAGCAGTTCTTC.

V and J are TRBV30 and TRBJ1-1; 12 positions match TRBD1. V dropped 1 base and J dropped 3; count of bases not matched to a gene: 9. The germline V gene has CDR1 GTSNPN and CDR2 SVGIG (reference sequence). The CDR3 is made up of 17 amino acids. DNA for the CDR3: TGTGCCTGGAGTGCCCCGGGACAGGGGGCGCAGTACACTGAAGCTTTCTTT. Amino acids: CAWSAPGQGAQYTEAFF.

This clone was seen only once. This chain joins TRBV5-1 and TRBJ2-3, with 12 bases identical to TRBD2. CDR1 is SGHRS and CDR2 is YFSETQ in the germline V gene. V trimming: 0 bases; J trimming: 2 bases; junction bases outside the gene matches: 7. The CDR3 sequence is 18 residues long. The DNA of the CDR3 is TGCGCCAGCAGCTTGGACCTAGCGGGAGGGCTGTCCACAGATACGCAGTATTTT. Amino acids: CASSLDLAGGLSTDTQYF.

The chain employs TRBV10-3 and TRBJ2-7, with 8 bases fitting TRBD1. After removal of 10 bases from V and 2 bases from J, the junction contained 7 bases not matched to a gene. Germline loops: CDR1 ENHRY, CDR2 SYGVKD. The CDR3 length is 13 residues. As DNA, the CDR3 is TGTGCCACTATGGGACAGGCTCCCTACGAGCAGTACTTC. It yields the protein CATMGQAPYEQYF.

The rearrangement links TRBV7-6 to TRBJ1-4; 10 bases line up with TRBD1. The CDR3 contains 17 residues. J gave up 2 bases and V 1 base, and 4 bases lay outside the gene matches. Per germline, CDR1 SGHVS and CDR2 FNYEAQ. The CDR3 reads CASSLGGQGTTNEKLFF. The CDR3 DNA follows: TGTGCCAGCAGCTTAGGGGGACAGGGGACGACTAATGAAAAACTGTTTTTT.

This chain links TRBV29-1 with TRBJ2-6, with TRBD1 as a possible D gene (6 bases). The CDR3 length is 15 residues. Germline V gene sequence: CDR1 SQVTM, CDR2 ANQGSEA. V was pared by 7 bases and J by 2 bases, with 15 bases between. CDR3 DNA: TGCAGCGCCGGGGACAAGGAAACTGGGGCCAACGTCCTGACTTTC. It codes for CSAGDKETGANVLTF. The full variable domain, rest sourced from reference TRBV29-1 and TRBJ2-6, is SAVISQKPSRDICQRGTSLTIQCQVDSQVTMMFWYRQQPGQSLTLIATANQGSEATYESGFVIDKFPISRPNLTFSTLTVSNMSPEDSSIYLCSAGDKETGANVLTFGAGSRLTVL.

This clone was seen just once. The J gene is TRBJ2-3, the V gene TRBV27; 13 bases are a match to TRBD2. Germline lookup yields CDR1 MNHEY and CDR2 SMNVEV (reference sequence). The CDR3 covers 16 residues. Losses at the gene ends were 5 bases for V and 2 bases for J; bases not matched to a gene: 4. This CDR3 is CASSGGTSGNTDTQYF. The CDR3, as DNA: TGTGCCAGCAGTGGCGGGACTAGCGGGAACACAGATACGCAGTATTTT.

The chain joins TRBV2 to TRBJ2-2, with unresolved D. V was shortened by 6 bases and J by 2 bases, with 4 bases between the two germline ends. Germline V gene data show CDR1 as SNHLY and CDR2 as FYNNEI. The CDR3 has 12 residues. CDR3 protein: CASRYNTGELFF. The CDR3 coding sequence is TGTGCCAGCAGGTATAACACCGGGGAGCTGTTTTTT.

The chain carries TRBV7-6 and TRBJ2-1; D is uncertain. Germline V gives CDR1 SGHVS, CDR2 FNYEAQ. The CDR3 extends over 18 amino acids. The ends were cut back, 3 bases at V and 0 bases at J, with 18 bases in the middle. In DNA form, the CDR3 reads TGTGCCAGCAGCTTCCCTCCCTCCGAAATGAGCTCCTACAATGAGCAGTTCTTC. It yields the protein CASSFPPSEMSSYNEQFF.

This rearrangement joins TRBV29-1 to TRBJ2-2; 11 bases map to TRBD2. With V trimmed by 4 bases and J by 3 bases, 16 bases remained unmatched. This CDR3 has 19 amino acids. CDR1 SQVTM and CDR2 ANQGSEA come from the germline V gene. This CDR3 reads CSVGSASTSGIPDTGELFF. The CDR3 DNA sequence: TGCAGCGTTGGCTCAGCTTCGACTAGCGGGATCCCCGACACCGGGGAGCTGTTTTTT.

Concerning this clone itself: The same CDR3 is also encoded by other DNA sequences in this sample. V and J are TRBV18 and TRBJ2-3; possible D gene TRBD2, 5 bases. Germline-derived CDR1 and CDR2 are KGHSH and LQKENI. The V gene lost 0 bases and the J gene lost 0 bases, with 7 bases spanning the gap. This CDR3 has 15 residues. Here the CDR3 DNA reads TGTGCCAGCTCACCACCGAGCGGAAGCACAGATACGCAGTATTTT. It is translated as CASSPPSGSTDTQYF.

J is TRBJ1-2 and V is TRBV10-3; tentatively, D is TRBD1 (5 bases). CDR1 and CDR2 (germline): ENHRY, SYGVKD. The ends were cut back, 4 bases at V and 11 bases at J, with 14 bases in the middle. This CDR3 is 12 amino acids long. The chain's CDR3 is CAISAAQGPYTF. CDR3 DNA sequence: TGTGCCATCAGTGCGGCCCAGGGTCCTTACACCTTC.

J is TRBJ2-5 and V is TRBV6-5; D may be TRBD2 (6 bases). CDR3 length equals 14 residues. Trimming removed 2 bases from V and 4 bases from J, with 11 bases in between. Germline loops: CDR1 MNHEY, CDR2 SVGAGI. This CDR3 reads CASSYGGLSETQYF. The CDR3 bases are TGTGCCAGCAGTTACGGGGGACTCTCAGAGACCCAGTACTTC.

The chain recombines TRBV15 with TRBJ2-7; TRBD2 aligns across 15 bases. The germline CDR1 and CDR2 sequences are LNHNV and YYDKDF (reference sequence). V gave up 0 bases and J gave up 2 bases; unmatched junction bases: 5. The CDR3 spans 18 residues. The CDR3 coding sequence is TGTGCCACCAGCAGAGATGGGACTAGCGGGAGGCAGACCTACGAGCAGTACTTC. It encodes CATSRDGTSGRQTYEQYF.

The chain carries TRBV7-2 and TRBJ2-7; TRBD2 matches 8 bases. With 3 bases clipped from V and 0 bases from J, the junction kept 7 bases outside the gene matches. This CDR3 has 16 residues. The germline V gene has CDR1 SGHTA and CDR2 FQGNSA. The CDR3 region is CASSLVSGSHSYEQYF. In nucleotides, the CDR3 is TGTGCCAGCAGCTTGGTAAGCGGGAGCCACTCCTACGAGCAGTACTTC.